This is a list of T cell receptor beta chains from one sample in a study of post-analysis software for immune sequencing data. MiXCR was run by TCRdb on the PCR reads, yielding one entry per CDR3 protein. The table has hundreds of thousands of distinct CDR3 sequences, around 27% seen once. The sample taken for sequencing was blood. Receptors originate from a girl aged 10 to 17 with multiple sclerosis. Both conserved end residues are trimmed from each CDR3.

j_call: TRBJ1-4
v_call: TRBV4-1
cdr3_aa: ASSQDAAGANEKLF

j_call: TRBJ2-7
v_call: TRBV6-6
cdr3_aa: ASTPGGAQDYEQY

j_call: TRBJ2-1
v_call: TRBV20-1
cdr3_aa: SVDGRGSYNEQF

j_call: TRBJ2-5
v_call: TRBV11-2
cdr3_aa: ASSSSGTQETQY

j_call: TRBJ2-1
v_call: TRBV20-1
cdr3_aa: SARGVSEATYNEQF

j_call: TRBJ1-2
v_call: TRBV6-6
cdr3_aa: ASSYSSQGDGGYT

j_call: TRBJ2-1
v_call: TRBV10-3
cdr3_aa: ATGSAGLNEQF

j_call: TRBJ2-3
v_call: TRBV20-1
cdr3_aa: SPLGAPTDTQY

j_call: TRBJ2-3
v_call: TRBV29-1
cdr3_aa: SVLGQRLVPDTQY

j_call: TRBJ2-5
v_call: TRBV27
cdr3_aa: ASSLTGLRRETQY

j_call: TRBJ2-4
v_call: TRBV20-1
cdr3_aa: SAGTGTSDIQY

j_call: TRBJ2-6
v_call: TRBV10-3
cdr3_aa: AISKGVAGANVLT

j_call: TRBJ2-1
v_call: TRBV28
cdr3_aa: ASSETSGRAREQF

j_call: TRBJ2-4
v_call: TRBV27
cdr3_aa: ASSPLRSRAKNIQY